This T cell receptor (beta chain) was sequenced in a study of blood T cell repertoires in COVID-19. Study-level information: Acute and convalescent COVID-19 specimens originated in the United States, Italy and Spain. Sources were T cells, B-cell-depleted T cells, or PBMCs; the material itself was cDNA or gDNA.

Followed over time, Seattle patients had been enrolled while infection was active. The germline V gene encodes CDR1 SGHAT and CDR2 FQNNGV. The length of the CDR3 is 15 residues. V shed 0 bases, J shed 4 bases, and the junction held 5 bases outside the gene matches. In the original analysis: Estimation of nucleated cell counts was performed using reference gene primer amplification. TCRdb's table, derived via immunoSEQ multiplex PCR, lists solely in-frame clones and lacks some. V and J calls and clone size are given by that table; D and trimming were obtained from the DNA. The sample contains 200,000 to 300,000 clones, around 90% of which appear only once.

Sequencing input: peripheral blood. This TCR derives from a man aged 30 to 45 with COVID-19, enrolled during active disease. This rearrangement joins TRBV11-2 to TRBJ1-2; 7 bases are shared with TRBD1. CDR3 residues: CASSLEGQTTYGYTF. DNA for the CDR3: TGTGCCAGCAGCTTAGAGGGACAGACCACCTATGGCTACACCTTC.